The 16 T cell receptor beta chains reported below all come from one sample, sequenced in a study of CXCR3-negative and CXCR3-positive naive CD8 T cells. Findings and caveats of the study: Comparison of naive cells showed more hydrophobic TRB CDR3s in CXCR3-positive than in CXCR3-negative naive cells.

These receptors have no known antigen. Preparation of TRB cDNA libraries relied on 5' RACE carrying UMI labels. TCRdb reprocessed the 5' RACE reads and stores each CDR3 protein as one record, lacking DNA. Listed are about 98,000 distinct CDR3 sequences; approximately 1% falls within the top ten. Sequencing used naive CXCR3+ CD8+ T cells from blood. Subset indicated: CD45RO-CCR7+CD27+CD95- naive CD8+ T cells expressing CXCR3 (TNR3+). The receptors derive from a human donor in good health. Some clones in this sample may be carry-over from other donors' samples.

CDR3 in amino acids: CASSLEIAGVGDTQYF. The V and J genes are TRBV7-2 and TRBJ2-3; TCRdb lists TRBD2, though no DNA is available to test this call. Looked up from germline, CDR1 is SGHTA and CDR2 is FQGNSA. This CDR3 spans 16 amino acids.

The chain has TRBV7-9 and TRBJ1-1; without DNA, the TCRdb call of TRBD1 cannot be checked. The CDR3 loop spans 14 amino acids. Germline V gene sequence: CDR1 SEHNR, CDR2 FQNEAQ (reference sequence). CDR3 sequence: CASSHRMLNTEAFF.

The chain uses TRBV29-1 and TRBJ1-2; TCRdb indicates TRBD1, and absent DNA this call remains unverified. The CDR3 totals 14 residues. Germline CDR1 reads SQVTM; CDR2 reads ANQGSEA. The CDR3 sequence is CSADNSGAVYGYTF.

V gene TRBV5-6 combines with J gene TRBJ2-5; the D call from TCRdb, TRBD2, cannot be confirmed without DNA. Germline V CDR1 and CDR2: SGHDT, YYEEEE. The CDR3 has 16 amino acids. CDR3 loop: CASSLERGGRQETQYF.

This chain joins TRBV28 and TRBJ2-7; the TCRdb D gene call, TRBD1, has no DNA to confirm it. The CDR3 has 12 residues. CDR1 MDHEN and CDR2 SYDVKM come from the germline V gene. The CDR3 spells CASSLGRYGQYF. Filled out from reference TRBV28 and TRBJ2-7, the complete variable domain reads DVKVTQSSRYLVKRTGEKVFLECVQDMDHENMFWYRQDPGLGLRLIYFSYDVKMKEKGDIPEGYSVSREKKERFSLILESASTNQTSMYLCASSLGRYGQYFGPGTRLTVT.

The CDR3 reads CASSSVQGTSYEQYF. This chain uses TRBV5-5 with TRBJ2-7. Germline V gene data show CDR1 as SGHKS and CDR2 as YYEKEE (reference sequence). The CDR3 length is 15 residues. Variable domain in full (rest from reference TRBV5-5 and TRBJ2-7): DAGVTQSPTHLIKTRGQQVTLRCSPISGHKSVSWYQQVLGQGPQFIFQYYEKEERGRGNFPDRFSARQFPNYSSELNVNALLLGDSALYLCASSSVQGTSYEQYFGPGTRLTVT.

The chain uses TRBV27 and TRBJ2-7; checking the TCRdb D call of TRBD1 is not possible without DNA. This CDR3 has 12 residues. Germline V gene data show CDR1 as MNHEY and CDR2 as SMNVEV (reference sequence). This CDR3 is CVIQTGSGEQYF.

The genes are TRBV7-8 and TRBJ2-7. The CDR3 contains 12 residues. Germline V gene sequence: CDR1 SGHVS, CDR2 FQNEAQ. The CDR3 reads CASSLVVFEQYF.

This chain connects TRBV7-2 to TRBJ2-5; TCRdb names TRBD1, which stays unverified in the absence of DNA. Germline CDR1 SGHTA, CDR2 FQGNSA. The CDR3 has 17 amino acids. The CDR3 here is CASSSTFGQGGQETQYF.

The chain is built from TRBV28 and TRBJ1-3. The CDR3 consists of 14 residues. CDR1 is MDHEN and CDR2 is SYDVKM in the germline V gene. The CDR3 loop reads CASSFRGPGNTIYF.

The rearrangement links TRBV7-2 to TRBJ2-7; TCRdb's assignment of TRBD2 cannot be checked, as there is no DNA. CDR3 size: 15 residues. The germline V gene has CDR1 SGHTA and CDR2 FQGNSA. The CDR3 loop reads CASSPVAGGSYEQYF.

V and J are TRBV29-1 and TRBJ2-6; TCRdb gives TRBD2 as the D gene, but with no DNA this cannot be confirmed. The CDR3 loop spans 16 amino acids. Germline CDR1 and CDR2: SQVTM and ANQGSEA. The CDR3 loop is CSVAGTASSGANVLTF.

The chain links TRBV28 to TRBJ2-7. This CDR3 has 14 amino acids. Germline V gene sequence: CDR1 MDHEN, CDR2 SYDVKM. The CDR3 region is CASSLSGNSYEQYF.

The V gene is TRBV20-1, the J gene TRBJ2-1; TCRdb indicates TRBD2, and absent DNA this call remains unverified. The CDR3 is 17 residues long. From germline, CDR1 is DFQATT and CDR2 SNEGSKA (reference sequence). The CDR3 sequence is CSARVASGGTFGNEQFF.

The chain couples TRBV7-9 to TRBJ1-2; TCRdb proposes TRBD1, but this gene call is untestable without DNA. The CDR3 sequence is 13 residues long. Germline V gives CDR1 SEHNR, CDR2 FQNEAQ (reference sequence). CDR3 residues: CASSLAPGDGYTF.

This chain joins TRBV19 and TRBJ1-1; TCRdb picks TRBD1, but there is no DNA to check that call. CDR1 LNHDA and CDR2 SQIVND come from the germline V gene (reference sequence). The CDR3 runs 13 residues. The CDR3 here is CASHSGGGTEAFF. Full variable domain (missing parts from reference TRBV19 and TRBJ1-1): DGGITQSPKYLFRKEGQNVTLSCEQNLNHDAMYWYRQDPGQGLRLIYYSQIVNDFQKGDIAEGYSVSREKKESFPLTVTSAQKNPTAFYLCASHSGGGTEAFFGQGTRLTVV.